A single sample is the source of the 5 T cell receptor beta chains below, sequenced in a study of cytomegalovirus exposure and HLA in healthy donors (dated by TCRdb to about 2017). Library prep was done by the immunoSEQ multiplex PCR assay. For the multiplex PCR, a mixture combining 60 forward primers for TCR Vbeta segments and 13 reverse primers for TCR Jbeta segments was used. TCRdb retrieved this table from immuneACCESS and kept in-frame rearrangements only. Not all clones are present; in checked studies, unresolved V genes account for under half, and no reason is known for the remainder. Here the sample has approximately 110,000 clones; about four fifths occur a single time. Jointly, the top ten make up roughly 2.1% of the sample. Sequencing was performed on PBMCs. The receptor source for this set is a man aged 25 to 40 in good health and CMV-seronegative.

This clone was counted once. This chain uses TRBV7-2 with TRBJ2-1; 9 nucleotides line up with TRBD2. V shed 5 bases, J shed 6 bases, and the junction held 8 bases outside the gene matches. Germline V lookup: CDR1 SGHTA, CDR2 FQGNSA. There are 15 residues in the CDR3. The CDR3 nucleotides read TGTGCCAGCAGCGGGGCGGGAGGGCAGGTCAATGAGCAGTTCTTC. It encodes CASSGAGGQVNEQFF. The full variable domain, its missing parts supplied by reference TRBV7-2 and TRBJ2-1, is GAGVSQSPSNKVTEKGKDVELRCDPISGHTALYWYRQSLGQGLEFLIYFQGNSAPDKSGLPSDRFSAERTGGSVSTLTIQRTQQEDSAVYLCASSGAGGQVNEQFFGPGTRLTVL.

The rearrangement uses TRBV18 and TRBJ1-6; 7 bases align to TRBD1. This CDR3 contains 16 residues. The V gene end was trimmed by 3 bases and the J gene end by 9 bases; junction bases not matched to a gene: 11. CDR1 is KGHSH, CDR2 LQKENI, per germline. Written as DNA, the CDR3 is TGTGCCAGCTCACCCATCGGAGGACAGGCCTCTTCACCCCTCCACTTT. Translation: CASSPIGGQASSPLHF.

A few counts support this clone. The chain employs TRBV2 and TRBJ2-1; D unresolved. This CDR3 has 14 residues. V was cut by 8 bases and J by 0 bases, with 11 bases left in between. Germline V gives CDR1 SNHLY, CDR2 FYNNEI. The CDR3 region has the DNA TGTGCCAGCGTGAATAGGAGCTCCTACAATGAGCAGTTCTTC. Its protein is CASVNRSSYNEQFF.

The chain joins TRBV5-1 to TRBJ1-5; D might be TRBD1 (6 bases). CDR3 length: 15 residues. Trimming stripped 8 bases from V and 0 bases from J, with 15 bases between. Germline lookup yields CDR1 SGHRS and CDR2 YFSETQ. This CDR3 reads CARSDRFDSNQPQHF. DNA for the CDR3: TGCGCCAGGTCAGACAGGTTCGATAGCAATCAGCCCCAGCATTTT.

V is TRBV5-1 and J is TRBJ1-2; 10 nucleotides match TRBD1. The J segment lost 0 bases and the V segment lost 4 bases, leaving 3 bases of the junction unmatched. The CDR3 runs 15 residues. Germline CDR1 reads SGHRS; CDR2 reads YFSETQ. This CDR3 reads CASSRDRGSNYGYTF. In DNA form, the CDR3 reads TGCGCCAGCAGCCGGGACAGGGGCTCTAACTATGGCTACACCTTC.